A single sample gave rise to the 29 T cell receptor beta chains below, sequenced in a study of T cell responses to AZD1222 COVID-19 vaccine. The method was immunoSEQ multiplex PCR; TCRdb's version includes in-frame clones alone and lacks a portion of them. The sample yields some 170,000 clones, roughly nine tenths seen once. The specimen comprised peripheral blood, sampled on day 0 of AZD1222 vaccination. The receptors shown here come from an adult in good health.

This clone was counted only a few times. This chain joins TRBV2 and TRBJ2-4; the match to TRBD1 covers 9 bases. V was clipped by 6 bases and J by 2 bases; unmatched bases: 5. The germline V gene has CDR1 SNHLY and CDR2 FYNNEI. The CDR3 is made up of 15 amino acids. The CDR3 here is CASSDRGVTKNIQYF. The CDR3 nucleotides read TGTGCCAGCAGCGACAGGGGGGTAACCAAAAACATTCAGTACTTC.

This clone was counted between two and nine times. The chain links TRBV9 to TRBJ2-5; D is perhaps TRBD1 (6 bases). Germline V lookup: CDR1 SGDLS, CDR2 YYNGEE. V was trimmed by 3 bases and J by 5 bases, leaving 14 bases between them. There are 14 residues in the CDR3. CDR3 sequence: CASSEGHVAETQYF. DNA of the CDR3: TGTGCCAGCAGCGAGGGACACGTCGCGGAGACCCAGTACTTC.

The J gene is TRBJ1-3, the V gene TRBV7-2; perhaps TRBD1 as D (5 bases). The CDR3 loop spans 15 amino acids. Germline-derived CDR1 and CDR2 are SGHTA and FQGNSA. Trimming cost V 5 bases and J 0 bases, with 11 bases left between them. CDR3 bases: TGTGCCAGCAGCCTGGGGCGCCTCTCTGGAAACACCATATATTTT. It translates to CASSLGRLSGNTIYF. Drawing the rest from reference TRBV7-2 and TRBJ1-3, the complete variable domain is GAGVSQSPSNKVTEKGKDVELRCDPISGHTALYWYRQSLGQGLEFLIYFQGNSAPDKSGLPSDRFSAERTGGSVSTLTIQRTQQEDSAVYLCASSLGRLSGNTIYFGEGSWLTVV.

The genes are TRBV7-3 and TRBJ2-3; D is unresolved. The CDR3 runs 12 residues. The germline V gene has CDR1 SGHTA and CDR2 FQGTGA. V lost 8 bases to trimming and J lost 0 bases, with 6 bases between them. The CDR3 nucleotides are TGTGCCAGCGCTGAGAGCACAGATACGCAGTATTTT. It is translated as CASAESTDTQYF.

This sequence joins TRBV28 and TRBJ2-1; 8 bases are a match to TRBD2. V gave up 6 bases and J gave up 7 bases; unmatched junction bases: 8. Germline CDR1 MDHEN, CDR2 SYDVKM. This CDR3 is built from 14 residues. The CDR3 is CASSIAGPSNEQFF. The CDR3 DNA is TGTGCCAGCAGCATAGCGGGGCCCTCTAATGAGCAGTTCTTC. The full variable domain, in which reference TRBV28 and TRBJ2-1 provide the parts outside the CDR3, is DVKVTQSSRYLVKRTGEKVFLECVQDMDHENMFWYRQDPGLGLRLIYFSYDVKMKEKGDIPEGYSVSREKKERFSLILESASTNQTSMYLCASSIAGPSNEQFFGPGTRLTVL.

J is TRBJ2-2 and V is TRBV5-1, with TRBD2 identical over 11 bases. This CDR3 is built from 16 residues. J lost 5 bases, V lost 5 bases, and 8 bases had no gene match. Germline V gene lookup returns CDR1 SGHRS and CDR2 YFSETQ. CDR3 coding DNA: TGCGCCAGCAGGTTTAGCGGGAGGGCCGGAACCGGGGAGCTGTTTTTT. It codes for CASRFSGRAGTGELFF. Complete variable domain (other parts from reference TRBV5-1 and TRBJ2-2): KAGVTQTPRYLIKTRGQQVTLSCSPISGHRSVSWYQQTPGQGLQFLFEYFSETQRNKGNFPGRFSGRQFSNSRSEMNVSTLELGDSALYLCASRFSGRAGTGELFFGEGSRLTVL.

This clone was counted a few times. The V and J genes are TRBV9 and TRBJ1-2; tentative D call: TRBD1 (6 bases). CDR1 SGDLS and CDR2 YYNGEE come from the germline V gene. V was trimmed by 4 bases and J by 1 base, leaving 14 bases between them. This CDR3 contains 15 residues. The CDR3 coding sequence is TGTGCCAGCAGCACCGAGACAGGTTTTAACTATGGCTACACCTTC. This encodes CASSTETGFNYGYTF. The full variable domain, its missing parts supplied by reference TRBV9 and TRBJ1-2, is DSGVTQTPKHLITATGQRVTLRCSPRSGDLSVYWYQQSLDQGLQFLIQYYNGEERAKGNILERFSAQQFPDLHSELNLSSLELGDSALYFCASSTETGFNYGYTFGSGTRLTVV.

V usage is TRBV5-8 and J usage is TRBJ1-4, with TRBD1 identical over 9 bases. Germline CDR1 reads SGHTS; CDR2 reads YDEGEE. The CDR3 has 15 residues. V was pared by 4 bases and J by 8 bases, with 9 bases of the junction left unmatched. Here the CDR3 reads CASSLGTGHLEKLFF. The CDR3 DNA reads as TGTGCCAGCAGCCTGGGGACAGGGCATCTCGAAAAACTGTTTTTT.

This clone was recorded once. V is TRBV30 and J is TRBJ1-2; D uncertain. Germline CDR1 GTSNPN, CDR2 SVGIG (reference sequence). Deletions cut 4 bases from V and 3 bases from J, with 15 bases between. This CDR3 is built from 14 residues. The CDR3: CAWKALGLDYGYTF. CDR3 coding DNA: TGTGCCTGGAAAGCCCTAGGGTTGGACTATGGCTACACCTTC.

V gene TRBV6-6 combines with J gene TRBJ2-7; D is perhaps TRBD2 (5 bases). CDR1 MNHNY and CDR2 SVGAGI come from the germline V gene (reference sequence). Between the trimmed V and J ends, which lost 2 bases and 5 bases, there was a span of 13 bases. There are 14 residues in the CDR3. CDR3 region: CASSYQPGIDEQYF. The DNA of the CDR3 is TGTGCCAGCAGTTACCAACCGGGGATCGACGAGCAGTACTTC.

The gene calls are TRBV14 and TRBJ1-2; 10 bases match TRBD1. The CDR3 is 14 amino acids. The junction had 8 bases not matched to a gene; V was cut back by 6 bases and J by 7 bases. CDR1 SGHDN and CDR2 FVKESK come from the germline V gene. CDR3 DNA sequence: TGTGCCAGCAGGGCGACAGGGGGCGAGGGTGGCTACACCTTC. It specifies CASRATGGEGGYTF.

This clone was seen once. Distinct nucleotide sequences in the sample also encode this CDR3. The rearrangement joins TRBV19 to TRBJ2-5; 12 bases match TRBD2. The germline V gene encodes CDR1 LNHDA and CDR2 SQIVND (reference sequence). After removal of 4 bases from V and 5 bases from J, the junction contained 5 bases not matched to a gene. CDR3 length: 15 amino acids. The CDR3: CASSTGLAGGETQYF. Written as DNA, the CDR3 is TGTGCCAGTAGTACGGGACTAGCGGGTGGGGAGACCCAGTACTTC.

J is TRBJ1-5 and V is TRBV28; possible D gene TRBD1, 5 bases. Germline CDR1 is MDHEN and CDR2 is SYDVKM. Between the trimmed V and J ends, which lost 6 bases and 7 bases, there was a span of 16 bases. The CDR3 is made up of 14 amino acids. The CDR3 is CASRRPGTEQPQHF. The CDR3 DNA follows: TGTGCCAGCAGACGTCCCGGGACCGAGCAGCCCCAGCATTTT.

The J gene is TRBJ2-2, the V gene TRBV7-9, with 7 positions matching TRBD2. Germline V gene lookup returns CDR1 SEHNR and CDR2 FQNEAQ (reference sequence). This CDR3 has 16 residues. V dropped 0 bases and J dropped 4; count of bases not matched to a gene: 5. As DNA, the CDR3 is TGTGCCAGCAGCTTAGCGGGAGGGCCGGGCACCGGGGAGCTGTTTTTT. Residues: CASSLAGGPGTGELFF. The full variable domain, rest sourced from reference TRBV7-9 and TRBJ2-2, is DTGVSQNPRHKITKRGQNVTFRCDPISEHNRLYWYRQTLGQGPEFLTYFQNEAQLEKSRLLSDRFSAERPKGSFSTLEIQRTEQGDSAMYLCASSLAGGPGTGELFFGEGSRLTVL.

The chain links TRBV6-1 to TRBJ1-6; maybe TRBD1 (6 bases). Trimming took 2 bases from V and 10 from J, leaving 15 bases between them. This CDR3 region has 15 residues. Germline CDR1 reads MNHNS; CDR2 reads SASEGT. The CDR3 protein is CASSEQGQLLSPLHF. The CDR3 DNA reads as TGTGCCAGCAGTGAACAGGGGCAGCTACTATCACCCCTCCACTTT.

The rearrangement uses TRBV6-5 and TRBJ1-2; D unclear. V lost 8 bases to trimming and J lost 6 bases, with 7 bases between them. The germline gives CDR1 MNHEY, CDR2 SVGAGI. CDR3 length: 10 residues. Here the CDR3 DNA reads TGTGCCAGCCGAGGAGATGGCTACACCTTC. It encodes CASRGDGYTF.

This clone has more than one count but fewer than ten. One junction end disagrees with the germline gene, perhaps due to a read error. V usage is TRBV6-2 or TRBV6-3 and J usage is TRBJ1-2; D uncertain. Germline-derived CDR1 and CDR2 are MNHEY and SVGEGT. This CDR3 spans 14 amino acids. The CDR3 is CATSQDGKNYGYTF. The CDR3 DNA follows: TGTGCCACCAGTCAGGACGGGAAGAACTATGGCTACACCTTC.

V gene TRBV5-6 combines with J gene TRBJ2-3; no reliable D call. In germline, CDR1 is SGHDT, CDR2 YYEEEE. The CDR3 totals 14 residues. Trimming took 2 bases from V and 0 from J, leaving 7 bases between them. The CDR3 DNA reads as TGTGCCAGCAGCTTAATCGACAGCACAGATACGCAGTATTTT. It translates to CASSLIDSTDTQYF.

The DNA of the CDR3 is TGTGCCAGCCGGGGGCCGACCTACGAGCAGTACGTC. It translates to CASRGPTYEQYV. The chain carries TRBV28 and TRBJ2-7, with D perhaps given as TRBD1 or TRBD2 (6 bases each). The V gene lost 8 bases and the J gene lost 2 bases, with 10 bases spanning the gap. Germline V gene sequence: CDR1 MDHEN, CDR2 SYDVKM. The CDR3 consists of 12 residues.

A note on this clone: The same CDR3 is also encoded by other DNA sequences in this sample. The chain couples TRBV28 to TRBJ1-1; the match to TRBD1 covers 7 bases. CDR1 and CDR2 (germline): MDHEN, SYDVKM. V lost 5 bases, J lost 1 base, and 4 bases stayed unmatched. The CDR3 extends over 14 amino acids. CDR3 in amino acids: CASSGYRGNTEAFF. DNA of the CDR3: TGTGCCAGCAGTGGTTACAGGGGGAACACTGAAGCTTTCTTT.

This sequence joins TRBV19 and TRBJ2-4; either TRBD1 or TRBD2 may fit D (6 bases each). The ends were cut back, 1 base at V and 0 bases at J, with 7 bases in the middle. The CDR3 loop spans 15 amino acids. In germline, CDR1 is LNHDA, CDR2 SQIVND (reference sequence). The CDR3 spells CASSIGGAAKNIQYF. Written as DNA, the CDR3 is TGTGCCAGTAGTATAGGGGGGGCAGCCAAAAACATTCAGTACTTC.

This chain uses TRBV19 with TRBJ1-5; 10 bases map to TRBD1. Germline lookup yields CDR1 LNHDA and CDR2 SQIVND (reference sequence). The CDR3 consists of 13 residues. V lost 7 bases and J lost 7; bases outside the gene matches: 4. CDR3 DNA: TGTGCCAGTAAGGGGACAGGGGAACAGCCCCAGCATTTT. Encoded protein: CASKGTGEQPQHF.

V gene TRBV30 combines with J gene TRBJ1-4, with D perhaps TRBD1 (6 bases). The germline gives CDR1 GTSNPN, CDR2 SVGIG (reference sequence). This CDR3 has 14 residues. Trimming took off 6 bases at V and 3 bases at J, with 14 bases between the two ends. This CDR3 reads CACLRRGANEKLFF. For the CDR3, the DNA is TGTGCCTGCCTACGAAGGGGGGCTAATGAAAAACTGTTTTTT.

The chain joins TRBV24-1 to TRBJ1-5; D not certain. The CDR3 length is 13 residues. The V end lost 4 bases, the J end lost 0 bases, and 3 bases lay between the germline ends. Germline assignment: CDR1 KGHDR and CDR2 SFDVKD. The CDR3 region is CATSDRSNQPQHF. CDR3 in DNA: TGTGCCACCAGTGACCGTAGCAATCAGCCCCAGCATTTT.

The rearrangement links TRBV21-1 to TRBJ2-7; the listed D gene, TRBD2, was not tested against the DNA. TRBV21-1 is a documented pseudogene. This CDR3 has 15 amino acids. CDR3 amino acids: CASSGRLAGGYEQYF. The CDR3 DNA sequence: TGTGCCAGCAGCGGACGACTAGCGGGAGGGTACGAGCAGTACTTC.

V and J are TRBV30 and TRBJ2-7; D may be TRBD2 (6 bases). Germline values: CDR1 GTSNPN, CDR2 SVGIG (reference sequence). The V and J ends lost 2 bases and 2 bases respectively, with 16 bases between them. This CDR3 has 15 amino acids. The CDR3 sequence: CAWSPGGVGTYEQYF. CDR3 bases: TGTGCCTGGAGTCCAGGCGGGGTTGGAACCTACGAGCAGTACTTC.

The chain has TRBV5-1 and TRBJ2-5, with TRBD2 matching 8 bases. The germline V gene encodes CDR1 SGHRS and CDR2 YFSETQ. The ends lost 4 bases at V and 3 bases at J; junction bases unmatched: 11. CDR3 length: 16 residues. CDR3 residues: CASSRYPGLGEETQYF. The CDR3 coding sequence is TGCGCCAGCAGCCGCTATCCGGGACTAGGGGAAGAGACCCAGTACTTC.

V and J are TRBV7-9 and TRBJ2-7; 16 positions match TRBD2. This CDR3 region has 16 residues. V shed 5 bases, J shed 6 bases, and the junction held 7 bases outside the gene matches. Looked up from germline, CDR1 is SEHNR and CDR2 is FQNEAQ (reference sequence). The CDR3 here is CASSPVGLAGGGEQYV. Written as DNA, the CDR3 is TGTGCCAGCAGCCCCGTGGGACTAGCGGGGGGGGGCGAGCAGTACGTC.

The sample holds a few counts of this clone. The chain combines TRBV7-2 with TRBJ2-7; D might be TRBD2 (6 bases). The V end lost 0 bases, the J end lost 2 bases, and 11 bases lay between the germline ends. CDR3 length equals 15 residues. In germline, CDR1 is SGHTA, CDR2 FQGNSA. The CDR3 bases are TGTGCCAGCAGCTTAGCGGCGGGACCTACCTACGAGCAGTACTTC. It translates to CASSLAAGPTYEQYF.